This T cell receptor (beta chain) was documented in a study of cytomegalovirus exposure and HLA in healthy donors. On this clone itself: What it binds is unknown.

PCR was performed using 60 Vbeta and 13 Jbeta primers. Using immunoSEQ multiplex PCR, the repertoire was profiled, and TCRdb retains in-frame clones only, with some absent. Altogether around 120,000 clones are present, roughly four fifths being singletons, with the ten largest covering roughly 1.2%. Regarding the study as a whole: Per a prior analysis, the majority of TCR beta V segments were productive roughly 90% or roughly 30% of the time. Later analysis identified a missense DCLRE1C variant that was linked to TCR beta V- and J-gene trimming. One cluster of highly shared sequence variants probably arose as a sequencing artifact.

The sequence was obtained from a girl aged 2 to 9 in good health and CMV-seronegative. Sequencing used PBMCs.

CDR3 loop: CASRHLAGRGYEQYF. CDR3 nucleotide sequence: TGTGCCAGCAGGCACCTAGCGGGAAGGGGCTACGAGCAGTACTTC. The chain employs TRBV11-2 and TRBJ2-7, with 9 bases identical to TRBD2. In germline, CDR1 is SGHAT, CDR2 FQNNGV. V shed 6 bases, J shed 3 bases, and the junction held 9 bases outside the gene matches. The CDR3 extends over 15 amino acids.